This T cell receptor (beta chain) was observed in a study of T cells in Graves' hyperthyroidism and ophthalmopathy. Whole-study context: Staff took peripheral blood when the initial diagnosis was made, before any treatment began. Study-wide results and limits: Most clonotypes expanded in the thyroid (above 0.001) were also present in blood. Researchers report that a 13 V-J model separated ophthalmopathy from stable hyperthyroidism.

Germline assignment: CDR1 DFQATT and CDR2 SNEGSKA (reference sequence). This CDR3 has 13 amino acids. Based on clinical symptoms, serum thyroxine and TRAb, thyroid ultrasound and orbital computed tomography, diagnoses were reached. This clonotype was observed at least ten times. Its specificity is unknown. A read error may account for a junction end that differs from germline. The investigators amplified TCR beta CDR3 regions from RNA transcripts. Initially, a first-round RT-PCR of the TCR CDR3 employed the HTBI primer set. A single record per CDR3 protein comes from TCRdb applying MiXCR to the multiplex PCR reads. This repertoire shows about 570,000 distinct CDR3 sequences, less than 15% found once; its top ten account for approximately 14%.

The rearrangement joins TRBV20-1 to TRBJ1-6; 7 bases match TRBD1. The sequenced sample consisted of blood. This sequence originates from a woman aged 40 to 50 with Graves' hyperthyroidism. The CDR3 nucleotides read TGCAGTGCTAGACAGGGGGAGAATTCACTCCTCCACTTT. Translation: CSARQGENSLLHF.